In this sample, the clone carrying this T cell receptor beta chain turned up once. The assay used was immunoSEQ (version v3.0), run at survey level. TCRdb's copy holds only in-frame clones and misses some; the assay was immunoSEQ multiplex PCR. Of roughly 36,000 clones in the sample, more than 75% are singletons; the top ten hold 4.5% to 5%. This entry comes from a study of long-term antiretroviral therapy in people with HIV. Treatment for every participant with HIV took place in the United States. Germline assignment: CDR1 ENHRY and CDR2 SYGVKD. The length of the CDR3 is 16 residues. V gave up 7 bases and J gave up 0 bases, with 15 bases separating them.

J is TRBJ2-2 and V is TRBV10-3, with D maybe TRBD2 (6 bases). The sequenced sample was unsorted PBMCs, obtained just over 2.7 years before starting antiretroviral therapy. The TCR sequence derives from a woman in her twenties or thirties with HIV. The CDR3 DNA reads TGTGCCATCAACTCTGGGGGGTCCGCGAACACCGGGGAGCTGTTTTTT. The encoded protein is CAINSGGSANTGELFF.